The 4 T cell receptor beta chains below were found in one sample sequenced in a study of CD8+CD57+ T cells in acquired aplastic anemia. TCR beta VDJ combinations and CDR3 sequences were profiled from genomic DNA. TCRdb re-derived calls from the reads in MiXCR, one entry per CDR3 protein. Of 150,000 or so distinct CDR3 sequences in the sample, roughly 43% were seen once. CD8+CD57+ cell expansion, shown by flow cytometry, had occurred in the patients selected for sequencing. Sequencing was done on a sample of sorted CD4+, CD8+, or CD8+CD57+ T cells (not recorded which) from PBMCs. The receptors derive from a human donor with aplastic anemia.

This chain links TRBV12-5 with TRBJ2-5; D uncertain. The CDR3 contains 11 residues. The V end was cut by 6 bases, the J end by 2 bases, with 4 bases between. Germline CDR1 is LGHNT and CDR2 is FRNRAP. CDR3 sequence reads: CASGLQETQYF. The CDR3 bases are TGTGCTAGTGGCCTGCAAGAGACCCAGTACTTC.

The chain couples TRBV7-8 to TRBJ1-2; possible D gene TRBD1, 5 bases. V shed 4 bases and J shed 2 bases, with 11 bases lying between them. The CDR3 is made up of 14 amino acids. Germline V gives CDR1 SGHVS, CDR2 FQNEAQ. In DNA, the CDR3 is TGTGCCAGCAGCTCCCCAGGGCTAAACTATGGCTACACCTTC. As protein: CASSSPGLNYGYTF.

In its sample, this clonotype was seen many times. The V and J genes are TRBV5-1 and TRBJ2-5; TRBD2 matches at 10 bases. V trimming: 3 bases; J trimming: 3 bases; junction bases outside the gene matches: 14. The CDR3 sequence is 18 residues long. Germline CDR1 is SGHRS and CDR2 is YFSETQ. The CDR3 loop reads CASSSGTSALGREETQYF. For the CDR3, the DNA is TGCGCCAGCAGCTCCGGGACTAGCGCCCTTGGAAGGGAAGAGACCCAGTACTTC.

The chain recombines TRBV5-1 with TRBJ2-3, with TRBD2 matching 7 bases. The CDR3 consists of 14 residues. Germline V lookup: CDR1 SGHRS, CDR2 YFSETQ. V lost 5 bases to trimming and J lost 4 bases; unmatched junction nucleotides: 7. CDR3 region: CASRSAGDADTQYF. The CDR3, as DNA: TGCGCCAGCAGGTCGGCGGGGGATGCAGATACGCAGTATTTT. Drawing the rest from reference TRBV5-1 and TRBJ2-3, the complete variable domain is KAGVTQTPRYLIKTRGQQVTLSCSPISGHRSVSWYQQTPGQGLQFLFEYFSETQRNKGNFPGRFSGRQFSNSRSEMNVSTLELGDSALYLCASRSAGDADTQYFGPGTRLTVL.